One sample yielded the 9 T cell receptor beta chains listed below, sequenced in a study of metastatic and nonmetastatic thyroid tumors. All patients were untreated before thyroid surgery. With MiXCR, TCRdb reprocessed the PCR reads. The repertoire has just over 30,000 clones, about 21% of them found once; the top ten carry roughly a fifth. The specimen was blood. The receptor source for this set is a female donor with papillary thyroid cancer or a benign thyroid nodule (not recorded which). Some clones in this sample may be carry-over from other donors' samples.

This clone was seen many times. The chain is built from TRBV7-2 and TRBJ1-1; 7 bases are shared with TRBD1. CDR3 size: 14 residues. CDR1 SGHTA and CDR2 FQGNSA come from the germline V gene. The trim removed 2 bases at V and 6 bases at J, leaving 6 bases unmatched. The chain's CDR3 is CASSLQGGSAEAFF. The DNA for the CDR3 is TGTGCCAGCAGCTTACAGGGGGGATCGGCTGAAGCTTTCTTT.

This clone was found many times. The chain links TRBV2 to TRBJ2-3, with D possibly being TRBD2 (6 bases). This CDR3 has 16 residues. Germline V gene lookup returns CDR1 SNHLY and CDR2 FYNNEI. Trimming took 2 bases from V and 5 from J, leaving 17 bases between them. This chain's CDR3 is CASSEKLASALDTQYF. CDR3 nucleotides: TGTGCCAGCAGTGAAAAGTTGGCTAGCGCGTTAGATACGCAGTATTTT.

There are many counts of this clone. The genes are TRBV28 and TRBJ1-2; TRBD1 matches 7 bases. V trimming: 4 bases; J trimming: 5 bases; junction bases outside the gene matches: 13. The CDR3 is made up of 16 amino acids. The germline gives CDR1 MDHEN, CDR2 SYDVKM. CDR3 nucleotides: TGTGCCAGCAGTTCACCCCAAGGGACAGTCGGGTATGGCTACACCTTC. Amino acid sequence: CASSSPQGTVGYGYTF.

This clone has ten or more counts. The rearrangement joins TRBV6-1 to TRBJ1-5; 7 bases agree with TRBD1. V lost 9 bases and J lost 4; bases outside the gene matches: 12. This CDR3 contains 15 residues. Germline-derived CDR1 and CDR2 are MNHNS and SASEGT. CDR3 sequence: CASLRGAGGNQPQHF. DNA for the CDR3: TGTGCCAGTCTCCGTGGGGCAGGGGGGAATCAGCCCCAGCATTTT.

The rearrangement links TRBV11-3 to TRBJ1-3, with TRBD1 matching 8 bases. The CDR3 spans 14 residues. Germline loops: CDR1 SGHNT, CDR2 YENEEA. The ends lost 3 bases at V and 4 bases at J; junction bases unmatched: 2. The CDR3 is CASSLGQAGNTIYF. CDR3 nucleotide sequence: TGTGCCAGCAGCTTGGGACAGGCCGGAAACACCATATATTTT.

The V call is TRBV4-2, the J call TRBJ2-2, with 12 bases lining up with TRBD2. V lost 6 bases, J lost 3 bases, and 14 bases stayed unmatched. The CDR3 spans 19 residues. The germline CDR1 and CDR2 sequences are LGHNA and YNFKEQ. CDR3 sequence: CASSPAGLAGQSHTGELFF. CDR3 nucleotide sequence: TGTGCCAGCAGTCCCGCGGGACTAGCGGGTCAAAGTCACACCGGGGAGCTGTTTTTT.

This clone was recorded at least ten times. The CDR3 is CASGQMGNEQFF. The CDR3, as DNA: TGTGCCAGCGGGCAGATGGGCAATGAGCAGTTCTTC. The chain couples TRBV7-3 to TRBJ2-1; the D is unclear. The ends were cut back, 8 bases at V and 6 bases at J, with 11 bases in the middle. Germline assignment: CDR1 SGHTA and CDR2 FQGTGA. CDR3 size: 12 residues.

The chain couples TRBV2 to TRBJ1-6, with a weak D call TRBD1 (5 bases). Germline V gene data show CDR1 as SNHLY and CDR2 as FYNNEI. This CDR3 has 12 residues. Trimming stripped 6 bases from V and 14 bases from J, with 14 bases between. The CDR3: CASSLGLPALHF. The CDR3 nucleotides are TGTGCCAGCAGCCTGGGACTCCCGGCCCTCCACTTT.

This clone showed up many times. This chain uses TRBV2 with TRBJ1-4; D is uncertain. CDR1 and CDR2 (germline): SNHLY, FYNNEI. The CDR3 covers 17 residues. The V gene lost 7 bases and the J gene lost 0 bases, with 18 bases spanning the gap. In DNA, the CDR3 is TGTGCCAGCATGGGAATTTTTATATCTGCAACTAATGAAAAACTGTTTTTT. Encoded protein: CASMGIFISATNEKLFF.